One T cell receptor (beta chain) is described in this entry. The record originates from a study of T cells after yellow fever vaccination. The CDR3 has 14 amino acids. Trimming removed 7 bases at V and 7 bases at J, with 14 bases between. Germline V gene data show CDR1 as MNHNS and CDR2 as SASEGT. In TCRdb, the 5' RACE reads were re-called with MiXCR into one record per CDR3 protein. This sample has a few hundred thousand distinct CDR3 sequences, with roughly 3.5% found just once. This sample comprised PBMCs, obtained on the day of the yellow fever booster vaccination. This receptor was identified in a man aged 18-30 years who received the YFV17D yellow fever vaccine. This chain uses TRBV6-1 with TRBJ1-6; no reliable D call. The CDR3 spells CASTWEESNSPLHF. For the CDR3, the DNA is TGTGCCAGCACTTGGGAAGAGAGCAATTCACCCCTCCACTTT.